The TCR beta chain under discussion was sequenced for a study of cytomegalovirus exposure and HLA in healthy donors. Researchers ran the PCR with 60 Vbeta and 13 Jbeta primers. The repertoire was sequenced with immunoSEQ multiplex PCR; TCRdb's copy has only in-frame clones and lacks some. The data contain around 130,000 clones, 75% to 85% of them singletons. Trimming stripped 5 bases from V and 0 bases from J, with 10 bases between. The CDR3 sequence is 15 residues long. In germline, CDR1 is SEHNR, CDR2 FQNEAQ (reference sequence). The sample comprised PBMCs. This TCR came from a middle-aged woman in good health and CMV-seropositive. The V call is TRBV7-9, the J call TRBJ2-2, with a possible D match to TRBD2 (6 bases). CDR3 nucleotide sequence: TGTGCCAGCAGCCCGAGGGACTCGAACACCGGGGAGCTGTTTTTT. It encodes CASSPRDSNTGELFF.